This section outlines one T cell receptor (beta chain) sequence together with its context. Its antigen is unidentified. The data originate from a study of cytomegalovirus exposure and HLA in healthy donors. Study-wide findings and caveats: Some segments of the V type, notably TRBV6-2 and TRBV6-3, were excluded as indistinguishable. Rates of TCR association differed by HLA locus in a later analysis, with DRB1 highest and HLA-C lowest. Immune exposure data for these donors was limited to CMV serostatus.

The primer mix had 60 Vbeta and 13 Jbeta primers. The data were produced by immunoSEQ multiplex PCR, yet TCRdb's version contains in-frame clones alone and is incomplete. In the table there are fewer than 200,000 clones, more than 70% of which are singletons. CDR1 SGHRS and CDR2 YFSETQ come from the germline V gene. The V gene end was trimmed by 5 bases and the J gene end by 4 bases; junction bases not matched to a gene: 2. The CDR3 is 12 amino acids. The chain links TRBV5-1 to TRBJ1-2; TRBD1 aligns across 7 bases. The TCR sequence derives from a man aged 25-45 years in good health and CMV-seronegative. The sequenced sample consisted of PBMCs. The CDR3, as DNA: TGCGCCAGCAGGACAGGGCCCTATGGCTACACCTTC. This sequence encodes CASRTGPYGYTF.